Below, one TCR beta chain is given with its context. V was trimmed by 9 bases and J by 2 bases, leaving 10 bases between them. Germline-derived CDR1 and CDR2 are MNHNY and SVGAGI (reference sequence). This CDR3 spans 12 amino acids. The source of the sample is a study of T cell changes during pregnancy in multiple sclerosis. Repertoires were generated with immunoSEQ multiplex PCR, while TCRdb's copy carries only in-frame clones and drops some. This sample yields more than 55,000 clones, of which more than 85% are seen a single time; 1.5% to 2% belongs to the top ten. The sequenced sample was peripheral blood, obtained in the first trimester of pregnancy. This receptor was obtained from a female donor in good health, enrolled as a control in a pregnancy study. V is TRBV6-6 and J is TRBJ2-5, with D perhaps TRBD2 (6 bases). The CDR3 DNA is TGTGCCAGTAGGGGACTGCAAGAGACCCAGTACTTC. This translates into CASRGLQETQYF.